This T cell receptor beta chain was obtained from a study of CD8 T cells in ankylosing spondylitis. Study-level results: Characteristic, it appeared, of ankylosing spondylitis blood was a TCR beta motif of about eight highly homologous variants. Reportedly, disease-linked clones are significantly enriched in ankylosing spondylitis patients' matched synovial fluid. Disease-linked clones bore a CD8+ phenotype, appearing relatively rarely in peripheral blood.

This clonotype was counted many times. Its specificity is not known. CDR1 and CDR2 from the germline V gene are SGHDT and YYEEEE. The CDR3 totals 14 residues. Trimming stripped 3 bases from V and 1 base from J, with 9 bases between. The TCR beta libraries were generated through quantitative 5'-RACE incorporating molecular barcodes. From the 5' RACE reads, TCRdb called clonotypes with MiXCR, one entry per CDR3 protein. The profile shows 400,000 to 450,000 distinct CDR3 sequences, more than 15% of them singletons. The specimen sequenced was blood, either unsorted or a sorted T cell fraction (not recorded which). This sequence joins TRBV5-6 and TRBJ2-3, with D possibly matching TRBD1 (6 bases). This TCR was recovered from a male donor with ankylosing spondylitis. CDR3 sequence: CASSSSGGTDTQYF. The CDR3 DNA follows: TGTGCCAGCAGCTCATCAGGGGGCACAGATACGCAGTATTTT.